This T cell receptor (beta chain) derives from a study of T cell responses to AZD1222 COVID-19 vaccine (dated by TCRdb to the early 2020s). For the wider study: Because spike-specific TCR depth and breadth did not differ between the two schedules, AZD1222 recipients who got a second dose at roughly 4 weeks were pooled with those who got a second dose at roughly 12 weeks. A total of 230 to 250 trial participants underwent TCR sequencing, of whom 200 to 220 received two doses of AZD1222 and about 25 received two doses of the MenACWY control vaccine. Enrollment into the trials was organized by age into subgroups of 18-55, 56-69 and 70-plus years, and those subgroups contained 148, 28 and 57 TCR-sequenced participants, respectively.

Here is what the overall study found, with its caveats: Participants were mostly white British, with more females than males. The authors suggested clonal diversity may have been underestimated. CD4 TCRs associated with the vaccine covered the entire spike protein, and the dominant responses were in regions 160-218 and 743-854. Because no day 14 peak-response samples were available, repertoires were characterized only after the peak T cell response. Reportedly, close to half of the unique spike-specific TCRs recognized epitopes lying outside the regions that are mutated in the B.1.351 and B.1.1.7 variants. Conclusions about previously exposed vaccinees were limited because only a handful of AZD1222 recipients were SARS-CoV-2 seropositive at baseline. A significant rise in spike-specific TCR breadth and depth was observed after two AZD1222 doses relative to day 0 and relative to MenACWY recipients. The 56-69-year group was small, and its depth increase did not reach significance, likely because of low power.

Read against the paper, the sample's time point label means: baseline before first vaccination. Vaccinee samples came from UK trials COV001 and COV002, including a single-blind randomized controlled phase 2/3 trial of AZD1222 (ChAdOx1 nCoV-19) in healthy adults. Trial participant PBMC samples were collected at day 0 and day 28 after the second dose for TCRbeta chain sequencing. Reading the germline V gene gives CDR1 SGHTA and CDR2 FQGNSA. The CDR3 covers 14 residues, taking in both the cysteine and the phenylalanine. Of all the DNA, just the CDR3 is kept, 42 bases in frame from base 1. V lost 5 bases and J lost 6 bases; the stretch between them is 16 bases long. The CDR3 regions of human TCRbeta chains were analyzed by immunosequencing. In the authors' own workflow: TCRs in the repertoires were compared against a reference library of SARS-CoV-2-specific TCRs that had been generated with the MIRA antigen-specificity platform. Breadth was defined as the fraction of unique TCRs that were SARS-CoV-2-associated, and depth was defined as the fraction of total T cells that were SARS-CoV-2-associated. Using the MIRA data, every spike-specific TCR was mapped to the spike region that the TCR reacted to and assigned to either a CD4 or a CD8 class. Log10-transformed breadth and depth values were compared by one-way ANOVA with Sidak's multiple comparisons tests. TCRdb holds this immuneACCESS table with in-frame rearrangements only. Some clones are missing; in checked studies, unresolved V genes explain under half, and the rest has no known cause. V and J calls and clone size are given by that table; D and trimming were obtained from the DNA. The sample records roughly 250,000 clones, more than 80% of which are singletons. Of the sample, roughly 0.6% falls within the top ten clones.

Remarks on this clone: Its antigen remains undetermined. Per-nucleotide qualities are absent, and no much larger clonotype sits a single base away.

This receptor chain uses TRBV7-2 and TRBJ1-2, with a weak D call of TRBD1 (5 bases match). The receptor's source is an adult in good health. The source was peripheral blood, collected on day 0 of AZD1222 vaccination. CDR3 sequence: CASSPRRGDNGYTF. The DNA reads TGTGCCAGCAGCCCTCGGAGGGGAGACAATGGCTACACCTTC.